This T cell receptor beta chain comes out of a study of beta chain features in type 1 diabetes. Sequenced material consisted of expressed TCRB transcripts (all of the isolated RNA was reverse transcribed). Repertoires were generated with immunoSEQ multiplex PCR, while TCRdb's copy carries only in-frame clones and drops some. This sample has about 340,000 clones, with approximately 8.2% found just once. CDR1 and CDR2 from the germline V gene are WSHSY and SAAADI. With 1 base removed from V and 3 bases from J, the gap between germline ends came to 7 bases. The length of the CDR3 is 13 residues. The sequenced sample was central memory CD4+ T cells from blood. The clonotype was recovered from a young woman in good health. The V and J genes are TRBV10-2 and TRBJ2-7; D unresolved. This CDR3 reads CASSEFAYYEQYF. DNA of the CDR3: TGCGCCAGCAGTGAGTTTGCCTACTACGAGCAGTACTTC.